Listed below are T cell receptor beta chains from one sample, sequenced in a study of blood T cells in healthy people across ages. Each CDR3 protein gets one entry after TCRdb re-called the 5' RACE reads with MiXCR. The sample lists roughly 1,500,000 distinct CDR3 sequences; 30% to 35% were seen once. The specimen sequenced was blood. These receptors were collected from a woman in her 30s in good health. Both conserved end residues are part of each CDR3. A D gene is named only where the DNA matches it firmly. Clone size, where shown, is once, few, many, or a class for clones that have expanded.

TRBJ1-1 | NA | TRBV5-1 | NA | CASKVPGRANTEAFF | TGCGCCAGCAAGGTTCCGGGGCGGGCGAACACTGAAGCTTTCTTT
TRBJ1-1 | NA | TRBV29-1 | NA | CSVEGGWSHTEAFF | TGCAGCGTTGAAGGGGGATGGAGCCACACTGAAGCTTTCTTT
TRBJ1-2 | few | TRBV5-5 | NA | CASSLGANPGSNYGYTF | TGTGCCAGCAGCTTGGGGGCGAACCCGGGCTCCAACTATGGCTACACCTTC
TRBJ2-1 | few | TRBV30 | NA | CAWKRDPSSYNEQFF | TGTGCCTGGAAAAGGGACCCAAGCTCCTACAATGAGCAGTTCTTC
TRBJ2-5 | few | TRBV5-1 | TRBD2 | CASSFRTSGIQETQYF | TGCGCCAGCAGCTTTCGGACTAGCGGGATACAAGAGACCCAGTACTTC
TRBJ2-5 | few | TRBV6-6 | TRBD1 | CASSSWTGGLQETQYF | TGTGCCAGCAGTTCTTGGACAGGGGGTCTCCAAGAGACCCAGTACTTC
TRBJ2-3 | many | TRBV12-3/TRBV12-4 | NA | CASSSHIDTQYF | TGTGCCAGCAGCTCCCACATTGATACGCAGTATTTT
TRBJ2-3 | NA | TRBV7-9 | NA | CASSLERRGSSTDTQYF | TGTGCCAGCAGCTTAGAAAGACGGGGGTCTAGCACAGATACGCAGTATTTT
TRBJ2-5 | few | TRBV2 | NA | CASSAEVGLQTQYF | TGTGCCAGCAGCGCAGAAGTGGGCCTACAGACCCAGTACTTC
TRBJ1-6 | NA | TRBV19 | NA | CATNSGTQYSPLHF | TGTGCCACAAACTCCGGGACCCAGTATTCACCCCTCCACTTT
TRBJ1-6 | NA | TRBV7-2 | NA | CASRFSSYNSPLHF | TGTGCCAGCAGGTTCAGTTCCTATAATTCACCCCTCCACTTT
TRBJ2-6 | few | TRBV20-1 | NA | CSATEATGANVLTF | TGCAGTGCAACTGAAGCAACTGGGGCCAACGTCCTGACTTTC
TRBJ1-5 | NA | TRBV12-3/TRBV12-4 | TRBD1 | CASSPGTGGSQPQHF | TGTGCCAGCAGTCCCGGTACAGGGGGGAGTCAGCCCCAGCATTTT
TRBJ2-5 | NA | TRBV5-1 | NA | CASSFGDSQETQYF | TGCGCCAGCAGCTTCGGGGATTCCCAAGAGACCCAGTACTTC
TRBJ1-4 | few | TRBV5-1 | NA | CASSLDAAEDEKLFF | TGCGCCAGCAGCTTGGACGCCGCTGAGGATGAAAAACTGTTTTTT
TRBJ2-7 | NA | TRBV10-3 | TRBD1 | CAISDDRGHFYEQYF | TGTGCCATCAGTGATGACAGGGGGCACTTCTACGAGCAGTACTTC
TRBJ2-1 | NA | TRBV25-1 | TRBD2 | CTSSGGGGGASEQFF | TGTACCAGCAGTGGTGGCGGCGGGGGGGCCAGTGAGCAGTTCTTC
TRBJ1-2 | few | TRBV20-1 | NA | CSASGADRMNYGYTF | TGCAGTGCTAGTGGGGCTGACAGGATGAACTATGGCTACACCTTC
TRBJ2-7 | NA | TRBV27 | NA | CASSSWGPGSYEQYF | TGTGCCAGCAGTTCGTGGGGGCCTGGCTCCTACGAGCAGTACTTC
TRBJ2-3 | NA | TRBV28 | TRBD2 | CASSVLSSTSADTQYF | TGTGCCAGCAGTGTTCTTAGCAGCACTAGCGCAGATACGCAGTATTTT
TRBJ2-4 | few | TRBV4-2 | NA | CASSQTGQTTRAKNIQYF | TGTGCCAGCAGCCAAACGGGACAAACGACGAGGGCCAAAAACATTCAGTACTTC
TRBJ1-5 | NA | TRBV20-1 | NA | CSARGGRTAGQPQHF | TGCAGTGCTAGAGGGGGCAGGACAGCCGGTCAGCCCCAGCATTTT
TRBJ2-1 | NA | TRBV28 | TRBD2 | CASSSHLTSGMRNEQFF | TGTGCCAGCAGTTCTCACTTGACTAGCGGGATGAGGAATGAGCAGTTCTTC
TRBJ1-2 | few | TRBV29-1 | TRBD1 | CSVVGDRGLYGYTF | TGCAGCGTTGTGGGGGACAGGGGGCTCTATGGCTACACCTTC
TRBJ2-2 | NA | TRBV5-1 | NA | CASSLPHTAVLLNTGELFF | TGCGCCAGCAGCTTGCCCCATACTGCCGTGCTTTTGAACACCGGGGAGCTGTTTTTT
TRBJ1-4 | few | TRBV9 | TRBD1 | CASSSEGAGDEKLFF | TGTGCCAGCAGCTCCGAGGGGGCTGGGGATGAAAAACTGTTTTTT
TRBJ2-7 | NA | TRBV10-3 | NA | CAITSTGDEQYF | TGTGCCATCACTTCGACGGGGGATGAGCAGTACTTC
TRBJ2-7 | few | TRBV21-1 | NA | CASSKGRRPAYEQYF | TGTGCCAGCAGCAAAGGGCGGCGGCCAGCCTACGAGCAGTACTTC
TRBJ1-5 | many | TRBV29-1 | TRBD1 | CSVAGGSNQPQHF | TGCAGCGTAGCAGGGGGAAGCAATCAGCCCCAGCATTTT
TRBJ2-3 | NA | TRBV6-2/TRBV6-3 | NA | CASSKDKFRTDTQYF | TGTGCCAGCAGCAAGGACAAGTTTCGCACAGATACGCAGTATTTT
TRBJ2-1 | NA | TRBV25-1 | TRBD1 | CASSIQGYKQFF | TGTGCCAGCAGTATACAGGGGTATAAGCAGTTCTTC
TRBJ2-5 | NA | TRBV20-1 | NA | CSARESMPETQYF | TGCAGTGCTAGGGAATCCATGCCAGAGACCCAGTACTTC
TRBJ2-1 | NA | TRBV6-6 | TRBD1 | CASSYSGTGLMGQFF | TGTGCCAGCAGTTACTCCGGGACAGGCCTAATGGGGCAGTTCTTC
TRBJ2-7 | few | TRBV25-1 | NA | CASSIGLIDYEQYF | TGTGCCAGCAGTATTGGACTGATCGACTACGAGCAGTACTTC
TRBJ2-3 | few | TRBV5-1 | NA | CASSLDGNAADTQYF | TGCGCCAGCAGCTTGGACGGGAATGCGGCAGATACGCAGTATTTT
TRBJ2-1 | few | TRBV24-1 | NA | CATSVGTKTNEQFF | TGTGCCACCAGTGTAGGGACAAAGACAAATGAGCAGTTCTTC
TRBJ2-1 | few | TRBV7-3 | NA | CASSLTPVNEQFF | TGTGCCAGCAGCTTAACGCCGGTAAATGAGCAGTTCTTC
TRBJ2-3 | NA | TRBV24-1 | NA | CATSDLLDRDTDTQYF | TGTGCCACCAGTGATTTACTAGACCGAGACACAGATACGCAGTATTTT